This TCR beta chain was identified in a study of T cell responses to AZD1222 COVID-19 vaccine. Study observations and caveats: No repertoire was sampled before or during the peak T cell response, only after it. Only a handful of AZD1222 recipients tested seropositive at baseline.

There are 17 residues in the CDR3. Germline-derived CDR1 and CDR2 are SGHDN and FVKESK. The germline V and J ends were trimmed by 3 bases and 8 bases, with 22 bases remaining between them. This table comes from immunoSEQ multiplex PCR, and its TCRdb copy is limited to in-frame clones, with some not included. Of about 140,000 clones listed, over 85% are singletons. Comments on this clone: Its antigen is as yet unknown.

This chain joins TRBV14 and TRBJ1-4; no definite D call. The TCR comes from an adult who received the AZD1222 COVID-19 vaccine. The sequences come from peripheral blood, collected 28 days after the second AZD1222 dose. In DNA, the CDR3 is TGTGCCAGCAGCCAGACCGGAAGGACCCGCGCGGGAGAAAAACTGTTTTTT. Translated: CASSQTGRTRAGEKLFF.